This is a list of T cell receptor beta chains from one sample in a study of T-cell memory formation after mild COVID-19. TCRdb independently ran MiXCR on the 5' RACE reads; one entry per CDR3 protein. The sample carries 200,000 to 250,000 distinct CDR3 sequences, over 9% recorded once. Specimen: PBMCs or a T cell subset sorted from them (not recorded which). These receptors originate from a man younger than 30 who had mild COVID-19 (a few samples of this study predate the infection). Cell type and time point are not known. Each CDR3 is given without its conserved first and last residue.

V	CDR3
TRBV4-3	ASSPYTGQGSTGELF
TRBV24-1	ATSDWGSGVRDTQY
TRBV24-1	ATSDSQESGILRDTQY
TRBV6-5	ASGTGFGQY
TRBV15	ATSRVQGNEQF
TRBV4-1	ASSQIPTGTLTFYEQY
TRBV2	ASTVDRGLSPLH
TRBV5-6	ASIQGQRDSPLH
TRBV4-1	ASSQVASGANVLT
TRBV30	AWSPRTKQETQY
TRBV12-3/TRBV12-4	ASSPTDGLNQPQH
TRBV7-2	ASSLAGLNTEAF
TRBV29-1	SVGDRNQPQH
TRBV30	AWSRTGSNLVGAPEAF
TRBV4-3	ASSRGTSGEEKLF
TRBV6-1	ASSGGPGL
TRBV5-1	ASSLFQGSPLH
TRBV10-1	ASSGNNEQF
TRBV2	ATIPREFQETQY
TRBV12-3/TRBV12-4	ASRSTGSDTEAF
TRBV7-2	ASSPAAAFYSNQPQH